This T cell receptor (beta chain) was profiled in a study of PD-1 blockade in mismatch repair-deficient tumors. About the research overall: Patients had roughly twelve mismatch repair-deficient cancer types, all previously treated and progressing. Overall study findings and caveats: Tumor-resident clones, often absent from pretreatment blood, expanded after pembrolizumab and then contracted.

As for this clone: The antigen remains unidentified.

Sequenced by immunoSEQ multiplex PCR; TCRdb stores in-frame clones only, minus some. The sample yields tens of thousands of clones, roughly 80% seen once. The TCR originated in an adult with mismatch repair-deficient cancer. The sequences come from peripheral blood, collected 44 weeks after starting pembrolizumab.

This CDR3 reads CASSQGTGTTGANVLTF. The CDR3 coding sequence is TGTGCCAGCAGCCAGGGAACCGGGACAACTGGGGCCAACGTCCTGACTTTC. The gene calls are TRBV5-6 and TRBJ2-6, with D perhaps matching TRBD1 (6 bases). The CDR3 length is 17 residues. Per the germline V gene, CDR1 is SGHDT and CDR2 is YYEEEE. V was shortened by 4 bases and J by 2 bases, with 16 bases between the two germline ends.